Below, 21 T cell receptor beta chains from the same sample are listed, as sequenced in a study of T-cell memory formation after mild COVID-19. TCRdb re-called the 5' RACE reads with MiXCR, one entry per CDR3 protein. Among 350,000 or so distinct CDR3 sequences listed, 10% to 15% were seen once. What was sequenced was PBMCs or a T cell subset sorted from them (not recorded which). The origin of the receptors is a man aged 18 to 30 who had mild COVID-19 (a few samples of this study predate the infection). Cell type and time point are not known.

This clonotype was detected a few times. The germline gene is not matched at one end of the junction; a read error may be the cause. The rearrangement links TRBV12-3 or TRBV12-4 to TRBJ1-2; D is uncertain. The CDR3 contains 15 residues. The CDR3 sequence: CASRLGQSTNYGYTF. CDR3 bases: TGTGCCAGCAGATTAGGGCAGTCTACTAACTATGGCTACACCTTC.

This clonotype was recorded a few times. The CDR3 region is CASKRTEIKAFF. CDR3 coding DNA: TGTGCCAGCAAACGGACGGAAATTAAAGCTTTCTTT. The chain uses TRBV12-3 or TRBV12-4 and TRBJ1-1, with D unresolved. The CDR3 loop spans 12 amino acids. Trimming took off 7 bases at V and 9 bases at J, with 15 bases between the two ends.

The V and J genes are TRBV20-1 and TRBJ1-5; TRBD1 aligns across 7 bases. The CDR3 totals 17 residues. Germline CDR1 DFQATT, CDR2 SNEGSKA (reference sequence). With V trimmed by 3 bases and J by 0 bases, 11 bases remained unmatched. The CDR3 DNA reads as TGCAGTGCTAGGGGTTCAGGGGGGAGTTATAGCAATCAGCCCCAGCATTTT. Protein product: CSARGSGGSYSNQPQHF.

The sample holds a few counts of this clonotype. The gene calls are TRBV30 and TRBJ1-6, with TRBD1 as a possible D gene (5 bases). The CDR3 spans 15 residues. The germline V and J ends were trimmed by 4 bases and 5 bases, with 15 bases remaining between them. Germline CDR1 and CDR2: GTSNPN and SVGIG (reference sequence). CDR3 nucleotide sequence: TGTGCCTGGACAGGGCTCGGGGCGAATAATTCACCCCTCCACTTT. Its protein is CAWTGLGANNSPLHF.

The V call is TRBV5-1, the J call TRBJ2-3; D perhaps matches TRBD2 (6 bases). The V gene's germline CDR1 is SGHRS and CDR2 YFSETQ. The CDR3 has 17 amino acids. Trimming stripped 1 base from V and 1 base from J, with 16 bases between. The CDR3 sequence is CASSLFAPGDRTDTQYF. Written as DNA, the CDR3 is TGCGCCAGCAGCTTGTTTGCGCCGGGGGACCGCACAGATACGCAGTATTTT.

The V and J genes are TRBV7-3 and TRBJ2-1, with TRBD2 identical over 10 bases. This CDR3 has 15 amino acids. J was trimmed by 9 bases and V by 5 bases; bases with no gene match: 10. The germline V gene has CDR1 SGHTA and CDR2 FQGTGA. The DNA of the CDR3 is TGTGCCAGCAGCCAACTAGCGGGGCGAAACGCTGAGCAGTTCTTC. Translation: CASSQLAGRNAEQFF.

The V call is TRBV4-3, the J call TRBJ2-6; unclear D gene. The CDR3 spans 16 residues. Trimming took 0 bases from V and 3 from J, leaving 9 bases between them. Germline loops: CDR1 LGHNA, CDR2 YSLEER. The CDR3 DNA is TGCGCCAGCAGCCAAGATACCGGACGTGGGGCCAACGTCCTGACTTTC. This translates into CASSQDTGRGANVLTF.

The table lists this clonotype with a few counts. The rearrangement joins TRBV12-3 or TRBV12-4 to TRBJ2-5; 13 bases agree with TRBD2. CDR3 length: 15 amino acids. V lost 6 bases to trimming and J lost 5 bases; unmatched junction nucleotides: 6. The CDR3 reads CASRTTSGGAETQYF. Written as DNA, the CDR3 is TGTGCCAGCAGAACCACTAGCGGGGGGGCGGAGACCCAGTACTTC.

Of note for this clonotype: This CDR3 fails to terminate in the conserved phenylalanine or tryptophan, so it likely reflects a read error. The J gene is TRBJ1-2, the V gene TRBV11-1, with D unclear. The CDR3 has 14 residues. Trimming cost V 5 bases and J 3 bases, with 13 bases left between them. Germline loops: CDR1 SGHAT, CDR2 FQDESV (reference sequence). The CDR3 is CASSTGRGYYGYTS. Here the CDR3 DNA reads TGTGCCAGCAGCACCGGACGAGGTTACTATGGCTACACCTCC.

The chain employs TRBV11-3 and TRBJ2-5; D might be TRBD1 (6 bases). Trimming stripped 5 bases from V and 5 bases from J, with 12 bases between. This CDR3 spans 13 amino acids. Germline V gives CDR1 SGHNT, CDR2 YENEEA. In DNA form, the CDR3 reads TGTGCCAGCAGCAGGGACACCGGGGAGACCCAGTACTTC. Translation: CASSRDTGETQYF. The full variable domain, with the rest looked up from reference TRBV11-3 and TRBJ2-5, is EAGVVQSPRYKIIEKKQPVAFWCNPISGHNTLYWYLQNLGQGPELLIRYENEEAVDDSQLPKDRFSAERLKGVDSTLKIQPAELGDSAVYLCASSRDTGETQYFGPGTRLLVL.

This clonotype was picked up a small number of times. V gene TRBV7-2 combines with J gene TRBJ2-7, with TRBD2 identical over 7 bases. This CDR3 comprises 16 residues. The ends lost 4 bases at V and 1 base at J; junction bases unmatched: 10. CDR1 and CDR2 from the germline V gene are SGHTA and FQGNSA. This CDR3 is CASSYRLSGASYEQYF. The CDR3 nucleotides are TGTGCCAGCAGCTACCGTCTCAGCGGGGCATCCTACGAGCAGTACTTC.

This clonotype was seen more than once but under ten times. The CDR3 is CASSGPGQGYNEQFF. The DNA for the CDR3 is TGTGCCAGCAGTGGCCCGGGACAGGGGTACAATGAGCAGTTCTTC. This sequence joins TRBV2 and TRBJ2-1; 10 nucleotides line up with TRBD1. V dropped 4 bases and J dropped 4; count of bases not matched to a gene: 4. This CDR3 has 15 residues. Per the germline V gene, CDR1 is SNHLY and CDR2 is FYNNEI.

This clonotype appeared many times. The chain uses TRBV7-9 and TRBJ1-4; no firm D call. From germline, CDR1 is SEHNR and CDR2 FQNEAQ (reference sequence). Between the trimmed V and J ends, which lost 3 bases and 8 bases, there was a span of 22 bases. CDR3 size: 17 residues. CDR3 bases: TGTGCCAGCAGCTTCCCCATTGAATTACAAAATAGGGAAAAACTGTTTTTT. Protein product: CASSFPIELQNREKLFF.

This chain links TRBV4-3 with TRBJ2-5, with 14 bases matching TRBD2. The junction had 15 bases not matched to a gene; V was cut back by 3 bases and J by 3 bases. Germline V gene data show CDR1 as LGHNA and CDR2 as YSLEER. The CDR3 runs to 20 residues. The CDR3 DNA reads TGCGCCAGCAGCCATCGGGTGGGACTAGCGGGGGTAGCGGGGAAAGAGACCCAGTACTTC. Residues: CASSHRVGLAGVAGKETQYF.

The J gene is TRBJ2-7, the V gene TRBV7-9, with D uncertain. Germline V gene lookup returns CDR1 SEHNR and CDR2 FQNEAQ (reference sequence). This CDR3 is 13 amino acids long. V was trimmed by 5 bases and J by 4 bases, leaving 12 bases between them. The CDR3 coding sequence is TGTGCCAGCAGCCCCGTGTGGACGTACGAGCAGTACTTC. It translates to CASSPVWTYEQYF.

This clonotype was detected a few times. The rearrangement joins TRBV20-1 to TRBJ2-7; 11 nucleotides line up with TRBD1. The CDR3 totals 16 residues. The germline CDR1 and CDR2 sequences are DFQATT and SNEGSKA (reference sequence). The trim removed 0 bases at V and 3 bases at J, leaving 7 bases unmatched. This chain's CDR3 is CSARELGDRGIYEQYF. CDR3 bases: TGCAGTGCTAGAGAACTAGGGGACAGGGGGATCTACGAGCAGTACTTC.

The table lists this clonotype with a few counts. The V call is TRBV12-3 or TRBV12-4, the J call TRBJ2-1; 7 bases line up with TRBD2. The CDR3 runs to 15 residues. After removal of 4 bases from V and 8 bases from J, the junction contained 11 bases not matched to a gene. CDR3 nucleotide sequence: TGTGCCAGCAGTTCAACTTTCGGGGGGTACGATGAGCAGTTCTTC. It is translated as CASSSTFGGYDEQFF.

This clonotype was observed a handful of times. The J gene is TRBJ1-1, the V gene TRBV7-9, with D tentatively TRBD1 (6 bases). The CDR3 is 13 residues long. The germline V gene has CDR1 SEHNR and CDR2 FQNEAQ (reference sequence). The V and J ends lost 5 bases and 11 bases respectively, with 18 bases between them. In DNA, the CDR3 is TGTGCCAGCAGCCTAGGGGGGACGCGCGCGGCTTTCTTT. It translates to CASSLGGTRAAFF.

V and J are TRBV6-6 and TRBJ1-2, with D perhaps TRBD1 (5 bases). V shed 7 bases and J shed 3 bases, with 18 bases lying between them. The germline V gene has CDR1 MNHNY and CDR2 SVGAGI (reference sequence). CDR3 size: 15 residues. CDR3 amino acids: CASTARWGGYYGYTF. For the CDR3, the DNA is TGTGCCAGCACCGCCCGATGGGGGGGGTACTATGGCTACACCTTC.

This clonotype was picked up a small number of times. The V gene is TRBV11-2, the J gene TRBJ2-5, with D possibly being TRBD2 (5 bases). This CDR3 has 14 residues. CDR1 SGHAT and CDR2 FQNNGV come from the germline V gene. The ends were cut back, 7 bases at V and 5 bases at J, with 17 bases in the middle. In DNA form, the CDR3 reads TGTGCCAGCACCGACCTACGGGGTTGGGAGACCCAGTACTTC. Amino acid sequence: CASTDLRGWETQYF.

In its sample, this clonotype was seen once. The chain has TRBV7-3 and TRBJ2-3; TRBD2 matches at 13 bases. There are 16 residues in the CDR3. Germline assignment: CDR1 SGHTA and CDR2 FQGTGA. The V segment lost 3 bases and the J segment 5 bases; nucleotides outside the gene matches: 5. CDR3: CASSLGLAGSGDTQYF. CDR3 coding DNA: TGTGCCAGCAGCTTGGGACTAGCGGGGTCCGGAGATACGCAGTATTTT. The full variable domain, in which reference TRBV7-3 and TRBJ2-3 provide the parts outside the CDR3, is GAGVSQTPSNKVTEKGKYVELRCDPISGHTALYWYRQSLGQGPEFLIYFQGTGAADDSGLPNDRFFAVRPEGSVSTLKIQRTERGDSAVYLCASSLGLAGSGDTQYFGPGTRLTVL.